The 30 T cell receptor beta chains below were found in one sample sequenced in a study of blood T cell repertoires in COVID-19. The table came from immunoSEQ multiplex PCR; TCRdb's copy has only in-frame clones and leaves some out. The sample consists of a few hundred thousand clones, approximately 89% of them appearing once. Input material: PBMCs or T cells enriched from blood (not recorded which). These receptors came from a woman aged 40 to 55 who had recovered from COVID-19.

This sequence joins TRBV27 and TRBJ2-7; D not resolved. V lost 5 bases, J lost 7 bases, and 21 bases lay in between. CDR1 is MNHEY and CDR2 is SMNVEV in the germline V gene (reference sequence). The CDR3 contains 15 residues. CDR3 sequence (DNA): TGTGCCAGCAGTCCCTTAGCTGCCGGCGTTAGGGAGCAGTACTTC. Its translation: CASSPLAAGVREQYF.

V is TRBV11-3 and J is TRBJ1-1; D gene unclear. V lost 5 bases to trimming and J lost 0 bases, with 7 bases between them. Germline CDR1 SGHNT, CDR2 YENEEA. This CDR3 spans 13 amino acids. The CDR3 is CASSRDMNTEAFF. The DNA for the CDR3 is TGTGCCAGCAGCAGAGACATGAACACTGAAGCTTTCTTT.

This sequence joins TRBV3-1 (or the pseudogene TRBV3-2) and TRBJ2-3; 11 bases line up with TRBD2. The V gene's germline CDR1 is LGHDT and CDR2 YNNKEL (reference sequence). V gave up 5 bases and J gave up 2 bases; unmatched junction bases: 3. The CDR3 consists of 15 residues. The CDR3 DNA sequence: TGTGCCAGCAGCTTACTAGCGGGGGCCACAGATACGCAGTATTTT. It encodes CASSLLAGATDTQYF.

The rearrangement links TRBV19 to TRBJ1-6; a weak D match, TRBD1 (6 bases). The V end lost 7 bases, the J end lost 8 bases, and 15 bases lay between the germline ends. Germline assignment: CDR1 LNHDA and CDR2 SQIVND (reference sequence). CDR3 length: 14 amino acids. For the CDR3, the DNA is TGTGCCAGTAACGATGGACAGAGATATTCACCCCTCCACTTT. Translating it yields CASNDGQRYSPLHF.

The V and J genes are TRBV7-9 and TRBJ1-4; D remains unclear. V shed 4 bases and J shed 0 bases, with 9 bases lying between them. CDR3 length: 15 residues. CDR1 and CDR2 (germline): SEHNR, FQNEAQ (reference sequence). CDR3 coding DNA: TGTGCCAGCAGCTCACGACAAGCAACTAATGAAAAACTGTTTTTT. It encodes CASSSRQATNEKLFF.

This clone has just one count. The chain links TRBV30 to TRBJ2-6, with TRBD1 matching over 9 bases. V lost 4 bases to trimming and J lost 1 base; unmatched junction nucleotides: 2. Per the germline V gene, CDR1 is GTSNPN and CDR2 is SVGIG (reference sequence). The CDR3 length is 15 residues. The chain's CDR3 is CAWTGQGSGANVLTF. The CDR3 DNA follows: TGTGCCTGGACCGGACAGGGGTCTGGGGCCAACGTCCTGACTTTC.

The chain links TRBV9 to TRBJ2-5; D is perhaps TRBD2 (6 bases). Deletions cut 0 bases from V and 5 bases from J, with 11 bases between. The CDR3 runs to 14 residues. Per germline, CDR1 SGDLS and CDR2 YYNGEE. The CDR3 DNA reads as TGTGCCAGCAGCGTAGCCGGAGGAGGGGAGACCCAGTACTTC. It translates to CASSVAGGGETQYF. Full variable domain (outside the CDR3, taken from reference TRBV9 and TRBJ2-5): DSGVTQTPKHLITATGQRVTLRCSPRSGDLSVYWYQQSLDQGLQFLIQYYNGEERAKGNILERFSAQQFPDLHSELNLSSLELGDSALYFCASSVAGGGETQYFGPGTRLLVL.

The sample holds a few counts of this clone. V gene TRBV7-2 combines with J gene TRBJ2-7, with 8 bases matching TRBD2. V was clipped by 5 bases and J by 1 base; unmatched bases: 10. Germline CDR1 and CDR2: SGHTA and FQGNSA. The CDR3 is 16 residues long. The CDR3 loop is CASSQFPGGPSYEQYF. The CDR3 bases are TGTGCCAGCAGCCAATTCCCGGGAGGGCCATCCTACGAGCAGTACTTC. The complete variable domain, with remaining parts taken from reference TRBV7-2 and TRBJ2-7, reads GAGVSQSPSNKVTEKGKDVELRCDPISGHTALYWYRQSLGQGLEFLIYFQGNSAPDKSGLPSDRFSAERTGGSVSTLTIQRTQQEDSAVYLCASSQFPGGPSYEQYFGPGTRLTVT.

The chain recombines TRBV7-3 with TRBJ2-7, with 9 bases identical to TRBD2. The J segment lost 0 bases and the V segment lost 3 bases, leaving 0 bases of the junction unmatched. CDR1 and CDR2 from the germline V gene are SGHTA and FQGTGA. This CDR3 comprises 14 residues. CDR3 protein: CASSLREGSYEQYF. The CDR3 coding sequence is TGTGCCAGCAGCTTGCGGGAGGGCTCCTACGAGCAGTACTTC.

The chain links TRBV28 to TRBJ2-2, with D perhaps TRBD2 (5 bases). CDR3 length: 16 amino acids. V was cut by 1 base and J by 6 bases, with 15 bases left in between. Germline loops: CDR1 MDHEN, CDR2 SYDVKM. The CDR3 sequence: CASSLYGFAGPGELFF. Written as DNA, the CDR3 is TGTGCCAGCAGTTTATACGGATTCGCGGGCCCCGGGGAGCTGTTTTTT.

V is TRBV28 and J is TRBJ2-3, with D possibly being TRBD2 (5 bases). The CDR3 is made up of 14 amino acids. CDR1 and CDR2 from the germline V gene are MDHEN and SYDVKM. Trimming took off 6 bases at V and 6 bases at J, with 16 bases between the two ends. The DNA for the CDR3 is TGTGCCAGCAGCCAGGATAGAGGGCTGGATACGCAGTATTTT. It encodes CASSQDRGLDTQYF.

This clone was seen a handful of times. The genes are TRBV29-1 and TRBJ1-1; 9 bases map to TRBD1. Germline V gene data show CDR1 as SQVTM and CDR2 as ANQGSEA. CDR3 length: 15 residues. V gave up 3 bases and J gave up 7 bases; unmatched junction bases: 12. The DNA for the CDR3 is TGCAGCGTTGACTTAGGGGTACAGGGGGCATTTGAAGCTTTCTTT. It specifies CSVDLGVQGAFEAFF.

V usage is TRBV13 and J usage is TRBJ2-1; 10 positions match TRBD2. CDR3 length: 16 residues. V gave up 5 bases and J gave up 0 bases; unmatched junction bases: 4. In germline, CDR1 is PRHDT, CDR2 FYEKMQ (reference sequence). The CDR3 region has the DNA TGTGCCAGCAGCGCCAGGACTAGCGGCTCCTACAATGAGCAGTTCTTC. Protein: CASSARTSGSYNEQFF. Full variable domain (rest looked up from reference TRBV13 and TRBJ2-1): AAGVIQSPRHLIKEKRETATLKCYPIPRHDTVYWYQQGPGQDPQFLISFYEKMQSDKGSIPDRFSAQQFSDYHSELNMSSLELGDSALYFCASSARTSGSYNEQFFGPGTRLTVL.

This rearrangement joins TRBV19 to TRBJ2-5, with D maybe TRBD2 (5 bases). The CDR3 totals 14 residues. Between the trimmed V and J ends, which lost 1 base and 2 bases, there was a span of 8 bases. The germline CDR1 and CDR2 sequences are LNHDA and SQIVND (reference sequence). The CDR3 nucleotides are TGTGCCAGTAGTATAGTCGGGGTTCAAGAGACCCAGTACTTC. The encoded protein is CASSIVGVQETQYF. The complete variable domain, with remaining parts taken from reference TRBV19 and TRBJ2-5, reads DGGITQSPKYLFRKEGQNVTLSCEQNLNHDAMYWYRQDPGQGLRLIYYSQIVNDFQKGDIAEGYSVSREKKESFPLTVTSAQKNPTAFYLCASSIVGVQETQYFGPGTRLLVL.

CDR3 amino acids: CASSFSGGNEKLFF. The CDR3 DNA is TGTGCCAGCAGTTTCTCAGGGGGCAATGAAAAACTGTTTTTT. The chain uses TRBV28 and TRBJ1-4; 8 positions match TRBD1. CDR3 length: 14 residues. With 3 bases clipped from V and 5 bases from J, the junction kept 2 bases outside the gene matches. The germline V gene has CDR1 MDHEN and CDR2 SYDVKM.

This rearrangement joins TRBV10-1 to TRBJ2-3; 9 nucleotides align to TRBD1. The CDR3 sequence is 15 residues long. CDR1 is WNHNN and CDR2 is SYGVQD in the germline V gene (reference sequence). V lost 5 bases, J lost 3 bases, and 6 bases stayed unmatched. CDR3 DNA sequence: TGCGCCAGCAGTTCCCCGGACAGGGGAACAGATACGCAGTATTTT. The encoded protein is CASSSPDRGTDTQYF.

The gene calls are TRBV2 and TRBJ2-1, with 7 bases fitting TRBD2. The CDR3 is made up of 13 amino acids. J was trimmed by 3 bases and V by 10 bases; bases with no gene match: 6. Germline V lookup: CDR1 SNHLY, CDR2 FYNNEI. The CDR3 loop reads CAIGLVNYNEQFF. CDR3 bases: TGTGCCATCGGACTAGTTAACTACAATGAGCAGTTCTTC.

The chain is built from TRBV9 and TRBJ2-7; D is possibly TRBD1 (5 bases). Germline-derived CDR1 and CDR2 are SGDLS and YYNGEE. Between the trimmed V and J ends, which lost 4 bases and 6 bases, there was a span of 17 bases. The CDR3 has 14 amino acids. The CDR3 DNA reads TGTGCCAGCAGCCCTGCCTCAGGGCTGGGCGAGCAGTACTTC. The encoded protein is CASSPASGLGEQYF. Full variable domain (missing parts from reference TRBV9 and TRBJ2-7): DSGVTQTPKHLITATGQRVTLRCSPRSGDLSVYWYQQSLDQGLQFLIQYYNGEERAKGNILERFSAQQFPDLHSELNLSSLELGDSALYFCASSPASGLGEQYFGPGTRLTVT.

As DNA, the CDR3 is TGTGCCAGCAGCGTAGGTGCAGGGGTCAACGAGCAGTACTTC. Protein: CASSVGAGVNEQYF. The J gene is TRBJ2-7, the V gene TRBV9, with D perhaps TRBD1 (6 bases). The length of the CDR3 is 14 residues. Germline assignment: CDR1 SGDLS and CDR2 YYNGEE. V was shortened by 0 bases and J by 5 bases, with 12 bases between the two germline ends.

For the CDR3, the DNA is TGTGCCATCCGTTTGGGGGCGCATGGCTACACCTTC. Amino acids: CAIRLGAHGYTF. The chain combines TRBV6-5 with TRBJ1-2; a possible D gene is TRBD1 (6 bases). CDR1 is MNHEY, CDR2 SVGAGI, per germline. The CDR3 is made up of 12 amino acids. V gave up 10 bases and J gave up 6 bases, with 15 bases separating them.

V is TRBV7-3 and J is TRBJ2-1, with TRBD1 identical over 9 bases. This CDR3 region has 14 residues. The germline V gene has CDR1 SGHTA and CDR2 FQGTGA. V lost 8 bases and J lost 8; bases outside the gene matches: 10. CDR3 sequence: CASQAGTGSHEQFF. Here the CDR3 DNA reads TGTGCCAGCCAGGCCGGGACAGGGTCCCATGAGCAGTTCTTC.

V gene TRBV7-9 combines with J gene TRBJ2-1; 7 positions agree with TRBD2. CDR1 SEHNR and CDR2 FQNEAQ come from the germline V gene (reference sequence). The CDR3 length is 17 residues. Unmatched junction bases numbered 7, after V lost 2 bases and J lost 0 bases. The CDR3: CASSLPQRGSSYNEQFF. The CDR3 DNA sequence: TGTGCCAGCAGCTTACCCCAGCGGGGTAGCTCCTACAATGAGCAGTTCTTC.

The CDR3 here is CASSQSTGRTNEKLFF. The CDR3 DNA reads as TGCGCCAGCAGCCAAAGCACAGGCAGGACTAATGAAAAACTGTTTTTT. V gene TRBV4-1 combines with J gene TRBJ1-4, with a possible D match to TRBD1 (5 bases). The germline V and J ends were trimmed by 2 bases and 2 bases, with 12 bases remaining between them. The CDR3 consists of 16 residues. Germline V lookup: CDR1 MGHRA, CDR2 YSYEKL.

The chain joins TRBV19 to TRBJ1-5; the D is unclear. Germline V gives CDR1 LNHDA, CDR2 SQIVND (reference sequence). This CDR3 region has 13 residues. V lost 3 bases and J lost 7, with 10 bases in between. CDR3 nucleotides: TGTGCCAGTAGTATGGGAGATAGACAGCCCCAGCATTTT. Translation: CASSMGDRQPQHF. Complete variable domain (other parts from reference TRBV19 and TRBJ1-5): DGGITQSPKYLFRKEGQNVTLSCEQNLNHDAMYWYRQDPGQGLRLIYYSQIVNDFQKGDIAEGYSVSREKKESFPLTVTSAQKNPTAFYLCASSMGDRQPQHFGDGTRLSIL.

The gene calls are TRBV7-9 and TRBJ2-5; 15 positions match TRBD2. Germline CDR1 reads SEHNR; CDR2 reads FQNEAQ (reference sequence). This CDR3 has 17 amino acids. With 5 bases clipped from V and 0 bases from J, the junction kept 4 bases outside the gene matches. The CDR3 nucleotides read TGTGCCAGCAGCGCCGGGACTAGCGGGGGGTACCAAGAGACCCAGTACTTC. Amino acids: CASSAGTSGGYQETQYF.

The rearrangement uses TRBV3-1 (or the pseudogene TRBV3-2) and TRBJ1-3; D gene unclear. The CDR3 consists of 15 residues. Germline V lookup: CDR1 LGHDT, CDR2 YNNKEL (reference sequence). V gave up 3 bases and J gave up 0 bases, with 9 bases separating them. The CDR3 is CASSQDSVSGNTIYF. The CDR3 nucleotides read TGTGCCAGCAGCCAGGACTCCGTCTCTGGAAACACCATATATTTT.

CDR3 sequence: CASSGGQGAGNEQFF. DNA of the CDR3: TGTGCCAGCAGCGGGGGACAGGGGGCTGGCAATGAGCAGTTCTTC. This chain connects TRBV9 to TRBJ2-1, with 12 bases that match TRBD1. Germline V gene data show CDR1 as SGDLS and CDR2 as YYNGEE. V lost 3 bases to trimming and J lost 6 bases; unmatched junction nucleotides: 4. The CDR3 totals 15 residues.

Remarks on this clone: It may be a read error: a sequence one base away is much more abundant. The chain carries TRBV19 and TRBJ2-2; 8 bases line up with TRBD1. Losses at the gene ends were 6 bases for V and 6 bases for J; bases not matched to a gene: 3. Germline-derived CDR1 and CDR2 are LNHDA and SQIVND (reference sequence). The CDR3 is 13 amino acids. The CDR3 sequence: CASSRTGSGELFF. In DNA form, the CDR3 reads TGTGCCAGTAGCAGGACAGGGTCCGGGGAGCTGTTTTTT.

The rearrangement uses TRBV5-1 and TRBJ2-5, with 12 positions matching TRBD2. In germline, CDR1 is SGHRS, CDR2 YFSETQ. Germline trimming cut 4 bases from V and 4 bases from J; bases unmatched to any gene: 5. The CDR3 is 15 residues long. The CDR3 DNA reads as TGCGCCAGCAGCGGGACGGGACTAGCGGGAGAGACCCAGTACTTC. Protein sequence: CASSGTGLAGETQYF.

The J gene is TRBJ1-4, the V gene TRBV12-5; D gene ambiguous. This CDR3 spans 14 amino acids. Trimming shortened V by 7 bases and J by 8 bases, and 17 bases separated the two germline ends. Germline-derived CDR1 and CDR2 are LGHNT and FRNRAP. The CDR3 sequence: CASDAGASREKLFF. CDR3 DNA sequence: TGTGCTAGTGACGCGGGAGCAAGTCGGGAAAAACTGTTTTTT.